This T cell receptor beta chain came from a study of T-cell memory formation after mild COVID-19. Overall study: TCR clusters were mostly donor specific.

The germline V gene has CDR1 SQVTM and CDR2 ANQGSEA. Losses at the gene ends were 5 bases for V and 8 bases for J; bases not matched to a gene: 7. This CDR3 contains 13 residues. Study-wide findings and caveats: CD4+ contracting clones were mainly CM and EM; CD8+ ones, EMRA. Memory sampled before infection contained some responding clones, suggesting cross-reactive memory joined.

MiXCR, applied by TCRdb to the 5' RACE reads, yields one record per CDR3 protein. The sample has hundreds of thousands of distinct CDR3 sequences, less than 25% seen once; the top ten hold about 8.4%. A note on this clonotype: What it binds is unknown.

This clonotype was obtained from an adult woman who had mild COVID-19 (a few samples of this study predate the infection). Cell type and time point are not known. Sequencing was carried out using PBMCs or a T cell subset sorted from them (not recorded which). The V gene is TRBV29-1, the J gene TRBJ2-1; 9 bases map to TRBD2. The CDR3 sequence is CSVLLAGYYEQFF. CDR3 nucleotide sequence: TGCAGCGTTCTTCTAGCGGGGTACTATGAGCAGTTCTTC.